A selection of T cell receptor beta chains follows, all from one sample in a study of shared clonotypes between healthy human individuals. Only in-frame clones appear in the TCRdb table, and some are missing; sequencing was by immunoSEQ multiplex PCR. The data hold around 2,000,000 clones, with over 85% observed a single time. The specimen sequenced was naive CD8+ T cells sorted from blood. The receptors shown here come from a man younger than 35 in good health. CDR3s include the opening cysteine and the closing phenylalanine or tryptophan. D genes are given only for firm matches. Expanded clones get a size class; other rows say once, few or many, or leave the size out.

-	-	TRBV6-6	TRBJ2-7	TGTGCCAGCACGGACCCGTCCTACGAGCAGTACTTC	CASTDPSYEQYF
-	-	TRBV11-2	TRBJ2-7	TGTGCCAGCAGCTTATCCGGGCTGTACGAGCAGTACTTC	CASSLSGLYEQYF
TRBD2	-	TRBV7-7	TRBJ2-7	TGTGCTAGCAGCCTGTCCAGCGGGGGGGCAAACGAGCAGTACTTC	CASSLSSGGANEQYF
-	-	TRBV7-6	TRBJ2-5	TGTGCCAGCAGCCCGTCGACCGGGTACCAAGAGACCCAGTACTTC	CASSPSTGYQETQYF
TRBD2	-	TRBV7-2	TRBJ2-5	TGTGCCAGCAGCTCCGAGGGACTAGCGGATCAAGAGACCCAGTACTTC	CASSSEGLADQETQYF
-	-	TRBV13	TRBJ2-4	TGTGCCAGCAGCTTAGGGGGGCCAGCCAAAAACATTCAGTACTTC	CASSLGGPAKNIQYF
-	few	TRBV4-2	TRBJ1-5	TGTGCCAGCAGCCAAGCCCTAGGGGAAGATCAGCCCCAGCATTTT	CASSQALGEDQPQHF
-	once	TRBV6-5	TRBJ2-1	TGTGCCAGCTGGGGCTACTCCTACAATGAGCAGTTCTTC	CASWGYSYNEQFF
-	-	TRBV4-2	TRBJ2-1	TGTGCCAGCAGCCACGGAACAGAAGGGAATGAGCAGTTCTTC	CASSHGTEGNEQFF
-	-	TRBV10-2	TRBJ1-2	TGCGCCAGCAGTGAAGGGGGGTCTGGCTACACCTTC	CASSEGGSGYTF
-	once	TRBV19	TRBJ2-7	TGTGCCAGTAGTATGTACGCCGGTACATCCTACGAGCAGTACTTC	CASSMYAGTSYEQYF
-	-	TRBV2	TRBJ1-1	TGTGCCAGCAGTGAAGGAGGGGTTAACACTGAAGCTTTCTTT	CASSEGGVNTEAFF
-	-	TRBV6-5	TRBJ1-1	TGTGCCAGCAGTTACTCGTGGGGGACTGAAGCTTTCTTT	CASSYSWGTEAFF
-	-	TRBV5-6	TRBJ1-2	TGTGCCAGCAGCCTTGAGGCCTATGGCTACACCTTC	CASSLEAYGYTF
-	-	TRBV4-2	TRBJ2-7	TGTGCCAGCAGCCAAGATCTTTGGGGGTTTCCCTACGAGCAGTACTTC	CASSQDLWGFPYEQYF
-	-	TRBV27	TRBJ2-3	TGTGCCAGCAGTTTATCGACGGACGCAGATACGCAGTATTTT	CASSLSTDADTQYF
-	-	TRBV6-9	TRBJ2-7	TGTGCCAGCAGTTATGATGGGGGTAGGGCGGGACCAACCTACGAGCAGTACTTC	CASSYDGGRAGPTYEQYF
-	-	TRBV9	TRBJ2-7	TGTGCCAGCAGCGGGGGATCCTCCTACGAGCAGTACTTC	CASSGGSSYEQYF
-	-	TRBV27	TRBJ2-1	TGTGCCAGCAGTTTATATTGGCACAATGAGCAGTTCTTC	CASSLYWHNEQFF
-	-	TRBV4-3	TRBJ2-1	TGCGCCAGCAGCCAAGAGCCGAATCTCGACTACAATGAGCAGTTCTTC	CASSQEPNLDYNEQFF
TRBD1	-	TRBV6-6	TRBJ2-1	TGTGCCAGCAGCCTAGGGACAGGGGATTTGTACAATGAGCAGTTCTTC	CASSLGTGDLYNEQFF
-	once	TRBV27	TRBJ2-7	TGTGCCAGCAGTTTAGCCAGGGGAATCGACGAGCAGTACTTC	CASSLARGIDEQYF
TRBD2	-	TRBV11-2	TRBJ2-3	TGTGCCAGCAGCCTACTAGCGGGGGGGCCGAAGGCGCAGTATTTT	CASSLLAGGPKAQYF
TRBD2	-	TRBV4-1	TRBJ2-2	TGCGCCAGCAGCCAGGTGGGGGGAGGGTTGGACACCGGGGAGCTGTTTTTT	CASSQVGGGLDTGELFF
TRBD2	-	TRBV15	TRBJ2-7	TGTGCCACCAGCGCGGGACTAGCGGAATACGAGCAGTACTTC	CATSAGLAEYEQYF
TRBD2	-	TRBV19	TRBJ2-7	TGTGCCAGTAGGGCTAGCGGGACCCCCTACGAGCAGTACTTC	CASRASGTPYEQYF
-	-	TRBV5-8	TRBJ1-5	TGTGCCAGCAGCCAGTCTCGCGGGGGGAATCAGCCCCAGCATTTT	CASSQSRGGNQPQHF
-	-	TRBV7-9	TRBJ2-5	TGTGCCAGCAGTCCACCCGCCGGCGGCAGGGCGGAGACCCAGTACTTC	CASSPPAGGRAETQYF
-	-	TRBV27	TRBJ1-5	TGTGCCAGCAGTTTATCGGCAGGGACGGGGGAGCCCCAGCATTTT	CASSLSAGTGEPQHF
-	-	TRBV5-6	TRBJ2-7	TGTGCCAGCAGCCCAACAACGGGCGAGCAGTACTTC	CASSPTTGEQYF
TRBD1	few	TRBV13	TRBJ1-5	TGTGCCAGCAGCTTCGCGGGACAGGGTGGTAATCAGCCCCAGCATTTT	CASSFAGQGGNQPQHF
-	once	TRBV19	TRBJ2-3	TGTGCCAGTAGTTGGGACTTCACAGATACGCAGTATTTT	CASSWDFTDTQYF
TRBD2	-	TRBV27	TRBJ2-1	TGTGCCAGCAGTTTATTAGCGGGGGGAGACAATGAGCAGTTCTTC	CASSLLAGGDNEQFF
TRBD1	-	TRBV5-4	TRBJ2-7	TGTGCCAGCAGCCATCGGGACAGTGCCTACGAGCAGTACTTC	CASSHRDSAYEQYF
TRBD1	once	TRBV28	TRBJ2-7	TGTGCCAGCAGTCACCCGGGACAGGGGACCTACGAGCAGTACTTC	CASSHPGQGTYEQYF
-	-	TRBV4-1	TRBJ1-5	TGCGCCAGCAGCCAAGATACTCCGGCAGGGCCATATAGCAATCAGCCCCAGCATTTT	CASSQDTPAGPYSNQPQHF
TRBD2	-	TRBV2	TRBJ2-4	TGTGCCAGCAGGGACCTACTAGCGGGGGACAGCATTCAGTACTTC	CASRDLLAGDSIQYF
-	once	TRBV5-4	TRBJ2-5	TGTGCCAGCAGCTCCCAAGGGGCAGAGACCCAGTACTTC	CASSSQGAETQYF
-	once	TRBV11-2	TRBJ2-7	TGTGCCAGCAGCTTAGAGCCTAGAGAAAGATACGAGCAGTACTTC	CASSLEPRERYEQYF
-	-	TRBV7-9	TRBJ1-2	TGTGCCAGCAGCCTGGGGGCGCGTGGCTACACCTTC	CASSLGARGYTF
-	-	TRBV19	TRBJ1-1	TGTGCCACCGCCGCCGGGAACACTGAAGCTTTCTTT	CATAAGNTEAFF
-	-	TRBV4-1	TRBJ2-5	TGCGCCAGCAGCCCCGAGTCTGGGGGAGAGACCCAGTACTTC	CASSPESGGETQYF
-	-	TRBV9	TRBJ1-1	TGTGCCAGCAGCGCGCCGACGGGGACCAACACTGAAGCTTTCTTT	CASSAPTGTNTEAFF
TRBD1	once	TRBV5-4	TRBJ2-5	TGTGCCAGCAGCATGCAAGGGGGCCACGGAGAGACCCAGTACTTC	CASSMQGGHGETQYF
-	-	TRBV29-1	TRBJ1-1	TGCAGCGTAAGCGGGACCCTAGTGGGTGACACTGAAGCTTTCTTT	CSVSGTLVGDTEAFF
TRBD2	-	TRBV27	TRBJ2-1	TGTGCCAGTGCGGGGACTAGCGGGAGAGTCCTGTTCTTC	CASAGTSGRVLFF
-	-	TRBV27	TRBJ2-7	TGTGCCAGCAACCTCTACGAGCAGTACTTC	CASNLYEQYF
TRBD1	-	TRBV27	TRBJ1-6	TGTGCCAGCAGTGGACAGGGGGCCAATTCACCCCTCCACTTT	CASSGQGANSPLHF
-	-	TRBV4-1	TRBJ1-2	TGCGCCAGCAGCCAAGGTGACGAGGCTAACTATGGCTACACCTTC	CASSQGDEANYGYTF
-	-	TRBV7-8	TRBJ2-2	TGTGCCAGCAGGCGTGGGGGCACCGGGGAGCTGTTTTTT	CASRRGGTGELFF
-	-	TRBV4-1	TRBJ2-7	TGCGCCAGCAGCCAAGTGTCAGGCCGGTACTCCTACGAGCAGTACTTC	CASSQVSGRYSYEQYF
-	-	TRBV7-9	TRBJ2-1	TGTGCCAGCAGCTTAGCACCCTACAATGAGCAGTTCTTC	CASSLAPYNEQFF
-	-	TRBV6-5	TRBJ1-6	TGTGCCAGCAGTTACTCGCCGGTATCAGGTTCACCCCTCCACTTT	CASSYSPVSGSPLHF
-	-	TRBV6-1	TRBJ2-4	TGTGCCAGCTTGACCGGCGGGATTCAGTACTTC	CASLTGGIQYF